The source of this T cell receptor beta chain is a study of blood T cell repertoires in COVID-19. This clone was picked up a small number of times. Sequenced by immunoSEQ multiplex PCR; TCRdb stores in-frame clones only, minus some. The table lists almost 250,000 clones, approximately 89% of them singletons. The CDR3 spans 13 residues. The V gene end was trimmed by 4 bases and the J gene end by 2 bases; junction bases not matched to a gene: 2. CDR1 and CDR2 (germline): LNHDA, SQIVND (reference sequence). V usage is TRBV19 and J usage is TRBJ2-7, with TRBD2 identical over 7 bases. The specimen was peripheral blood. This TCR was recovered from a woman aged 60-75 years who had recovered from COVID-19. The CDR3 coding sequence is TGTGCCAGTAGTAACGGGGGGACCTACGAGCAGTACTTC. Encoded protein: CASSNGGTYEQYF.